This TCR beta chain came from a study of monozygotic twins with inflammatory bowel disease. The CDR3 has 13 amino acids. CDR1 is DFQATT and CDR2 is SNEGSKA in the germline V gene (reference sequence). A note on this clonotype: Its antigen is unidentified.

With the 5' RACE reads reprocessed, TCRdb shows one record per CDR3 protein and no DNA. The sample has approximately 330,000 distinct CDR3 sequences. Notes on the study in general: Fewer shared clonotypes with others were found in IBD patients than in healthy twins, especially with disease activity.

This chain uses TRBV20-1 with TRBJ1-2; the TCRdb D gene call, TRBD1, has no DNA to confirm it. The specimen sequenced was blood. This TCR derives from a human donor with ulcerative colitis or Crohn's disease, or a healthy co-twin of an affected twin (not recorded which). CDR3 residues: CSAPGQGVGGYTF.